This T cell receptor (beta chain) derives from a study of T-cell memory formation after mild COVID-19. Study at large: Most TCR clusters belonged to a single donor.

The study, taken as a whole, reports: The CD4+ clones that contracted clustered mainly within CM and EM, and the CD8+ clones concentrated in EMRA.

TCRdb reprocessed the 5' RACE reads with MiXCR, giving one entry per CDR3 protein. The repertoire includes approximately 50,000 distinct CDR3 sequences, approximately 9% of them detected once, and about 10% sits in the top ten. The CDR3 is made up of 12 amino acids. Germline V gene lookup returns CDR1 MGHRA and CDR2 YSYEKL. V shed 4 bases and J shed 6 bases, with 10 bases lying between them. A remark on this clonotype: Antigen specificity is unknown.

The chain uses TRBV4-1 and TRBJ2-7; the D gene is possibly TRBD2 (5 bases). Material: PBMCs or a T cell subset sorted from them (not recorded which). The TCR originated in an adult woman who had mild COVID-19 (a few samples of this study predate the infection). Cell type and time point are not known. The CDR3 loop is CASSPPSTEQYF. The CDR3 DNA reads TGCGCCAGCAGCCCACCTAGCACCGAGCAGTACTTC.